The clone carrying this T cell receptor beta chain was counted at least ten times. As yet, its antigen is unknown. This sample's TCRbeta library carried unique molecular identifier barcodes. Each CDR3 protein gets one entry after TCRdb re-called the PCR reads with MiXCR. Of hundreds of thousands of distinct CDR3 sequences in the sample, 13% were seen once. This record comes from a study of T-cell reconstitution after alpha-beta-depleted transplantation in children. The CDR3 length is 14 residues. General study points: At one year after transplant, newly produced T cells mostly accounted for T-cell counts and diversity.

The chain has TRBV21-1 and TRBJ2-5; the DNA was not used to check the table's D call, TRBD2. TRBV21-1 has pseudogene status. The specimen was PBMCs, mostly from graft donor cells, collected 360 days after TCRalphabeta/CD19-depleted stem cell transplant. The receptor was isolated from a male patient younger than 18 who had a stem cell transplant for acute myeloid leukemia, so the T cells may come from the graft donor. CDR3 residues: CASKFGLAEETQYF. CDR3 nucleotide sequence: TGTGCCAGCAAATTCGGACTAGCGGAAGAGACCCAGTACTTC.